Detailed here is one T cell receptor beta chain. Its antigen is not identified. Treatment: oral pan-JAK inhibitor, 5-10 mg twice daily. The data derive from a study of CD8+ T cells in alopecia areata. RNA extraction was followed by reverse transcription into cDNA, which acted as the sequencing template. Some clones are missing from TCRdb's copy, which holds only in-frame ones; the method was immunoSEQ multiplex PCR. The table shows some 88,000 clones, with roughly 46% occurring only once. This CDR3 is 15 amino acids long. The germline V and J ends were trimmed by 4 bases and 4 bases, with 14 bases remaining between them. Germline V lookup: CDR1 LGHNA, CDR2 YSLEER. The study's findings and limits: There were many expanded lesional clones persisting in scalp and blood during tofacitinib. Scalp clonality and expanded CD8+ clones among the top 100 were significantly decreased by tofacitinib. One nonresponder makes the tie between baseline CD8+ expansion and response uncertain. There were also resident alphabeta T cells of normal skin sequenced in scalp samples.

The material was CD8+ T cells sorted from blood, obtained at week 24, from a patient treated with tofacitinib. This TCR came from a human donor with alopecia areata. The chain is built from TRBV4-3 and TRBJ2-1; a weak D match, TRBD1 (6 bases). CDR3 DNA: TGCGCCAGCAGCCTTATAGGACAGTTATACAATGAGCAGTTCTTC. Its translation: CASSLIGQLYNEQFF.